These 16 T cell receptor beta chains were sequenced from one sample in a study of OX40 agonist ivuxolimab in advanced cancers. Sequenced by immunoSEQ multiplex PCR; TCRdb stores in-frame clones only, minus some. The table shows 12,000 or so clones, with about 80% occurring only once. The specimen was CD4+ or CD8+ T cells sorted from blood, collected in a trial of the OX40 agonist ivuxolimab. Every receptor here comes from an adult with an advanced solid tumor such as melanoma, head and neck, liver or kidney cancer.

This CDR3 reads CASSLVGPMAYEQYF. DNA for the CDR3: TGTGCCAGCAGCTTAGTCGGTCCGATGGCCTACGAGCAGTACTTC. The V call is TRBV7-8, the J call TRBJ2-7; D is uncertain. V gave up 1 base and J gave up 2 bases, with 12 bases separating them. This CDR3 has 15 amino acids. CDR1 and CDR2 (germline): SGHVS, FQNEAQ. The full variable domain, with the rest looked up from reference TRBV7-8 and TRBJ2-7, is GAGVSQSPRYKVAKRGQDVALRCDPISGHVSLFWYQQALGQGPEFLTYFQNEAQLDKSGLPSDRFFAERPEGSVSTLKIQRTQQEDSAVYLCASSLVGPMAYEQYFGPGTRLTVT.

The CDR3 protein is CASSSTGALPYF. CDR3 coding DNA: TGTGCCAGCAGCTCGACAGGGGCGCTGCCGTACTTC. V gene TRBV7-2 combines with J gene TRBJ2-7, with 8 positions matching TRBD1. This CDR3 region has 12 residues. Trimming at V came to 4 bases and at J to 12 bases, leaving 8 bases not matched to a gene. The V gene's germline CDR1 is SGHTA and CDR2 FQGNSA.

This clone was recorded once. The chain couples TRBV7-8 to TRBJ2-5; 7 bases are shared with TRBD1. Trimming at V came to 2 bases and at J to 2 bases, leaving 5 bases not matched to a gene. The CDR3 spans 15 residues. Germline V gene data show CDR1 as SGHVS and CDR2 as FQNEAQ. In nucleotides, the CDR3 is TGTGCCAGCAGCTTACTCGGGACAGAGCAAGAGACCCAGTACTTC. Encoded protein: CASSLLGTEQETQYF.

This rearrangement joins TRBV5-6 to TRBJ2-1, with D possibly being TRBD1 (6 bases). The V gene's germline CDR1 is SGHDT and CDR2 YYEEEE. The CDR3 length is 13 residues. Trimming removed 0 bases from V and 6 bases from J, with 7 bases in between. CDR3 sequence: CASSLVRGNEQFF. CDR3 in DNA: TGTGCCAGCAGCTTGGTCAGGGGCAATGAGCAGTTCTTC. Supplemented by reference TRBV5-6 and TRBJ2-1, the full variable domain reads DAGVTQSPTHLIKTRGQQVTLRCSPKSGHDTVSWYQQALGQGPQFIFQYYEEEERQRGNFPDRFSGHQFPNYSSELNVNALLLGDSALYLCASSLVRGNEQFFGPGTRLTVL.

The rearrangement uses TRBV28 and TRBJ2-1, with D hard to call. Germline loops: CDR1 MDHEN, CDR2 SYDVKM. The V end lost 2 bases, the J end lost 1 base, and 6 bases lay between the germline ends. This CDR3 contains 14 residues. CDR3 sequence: CASSLGSSYNEQFF. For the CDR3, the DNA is TGTGCCAGCAGTTTAGGCTCGTCCTACAATGAGCAGTTCTTC.

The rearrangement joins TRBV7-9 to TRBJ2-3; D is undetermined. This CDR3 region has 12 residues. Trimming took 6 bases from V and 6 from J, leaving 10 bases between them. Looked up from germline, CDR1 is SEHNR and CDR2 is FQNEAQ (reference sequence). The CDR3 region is CASSSRADTQYF. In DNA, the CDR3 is TGTGCCAGCAGTTCTCGGGCGGATACGCAGTATTTT.

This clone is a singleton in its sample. CDR3 residues: CASSLGLAGGSGNEQFF. For the CDR3, the DNA is TGTGCCAGCAGTTTAGGACTAGCGGGAGGATCTGGCAATGAGCAGTTCTTC. This chain uses TRBV27 with TRBJ2-1, with 14 bases fitting TRBD2. Germline-derived CDR1 and CDR2 are MNHEY and SMNVEV (reference sequence). V was pared by 2 bases and J by 6 bases, with 6 bases of the junction left unmatched. The CDR3 loop spans 17 amino acids.

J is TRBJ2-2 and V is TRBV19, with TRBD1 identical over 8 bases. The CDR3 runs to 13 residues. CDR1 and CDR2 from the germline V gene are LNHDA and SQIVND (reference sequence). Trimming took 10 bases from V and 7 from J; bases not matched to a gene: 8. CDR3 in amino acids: CATGQGLSGELFF. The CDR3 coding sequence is TGTGCCACCGGACAGGGTTTAAGCGGGGAGCTGTTTTTT.

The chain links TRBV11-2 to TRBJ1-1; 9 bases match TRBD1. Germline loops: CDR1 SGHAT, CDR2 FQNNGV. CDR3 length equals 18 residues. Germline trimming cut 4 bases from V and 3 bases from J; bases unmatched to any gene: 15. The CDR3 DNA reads TGTGCCAGCAGCTGGGCTAGGACAGGGGTCCCCCGGGACACTGAAGCTTTCTTT. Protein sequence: CASSWARTGVPRDTEAFF.

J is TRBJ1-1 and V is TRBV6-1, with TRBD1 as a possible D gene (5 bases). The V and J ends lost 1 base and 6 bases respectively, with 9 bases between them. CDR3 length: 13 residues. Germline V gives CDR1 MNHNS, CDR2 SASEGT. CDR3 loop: CASSEGGTSEAFF. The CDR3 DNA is TGTGCCAGCAGTGAAGGAGGGACCTCTGAAGCTTTCTTT.

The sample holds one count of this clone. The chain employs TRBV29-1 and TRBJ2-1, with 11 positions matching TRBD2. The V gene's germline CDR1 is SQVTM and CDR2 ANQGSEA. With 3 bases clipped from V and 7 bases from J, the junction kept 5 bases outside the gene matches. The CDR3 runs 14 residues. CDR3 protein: CSVDTSGSGNEQFF. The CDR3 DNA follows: TGCAGCGTTGATACTAGCGGGAGTGGGAATGAGCAGTTCTTC.

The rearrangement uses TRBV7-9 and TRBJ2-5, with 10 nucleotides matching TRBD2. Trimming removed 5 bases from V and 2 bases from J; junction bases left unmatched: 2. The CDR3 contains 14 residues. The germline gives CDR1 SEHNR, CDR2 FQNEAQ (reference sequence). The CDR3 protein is CASSILAGQETQYF. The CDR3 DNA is TGTGCCAGCAGCATACTAGCGGGACAAGAGACCCAGTACTTC.

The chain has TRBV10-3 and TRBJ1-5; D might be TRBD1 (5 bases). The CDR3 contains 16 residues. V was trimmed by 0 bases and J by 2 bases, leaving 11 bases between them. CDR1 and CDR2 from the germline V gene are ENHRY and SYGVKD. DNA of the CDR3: TGTGCCATCAGTGAGTCGGAGGTCAGGGGCAATCAGCCCCAGCATTTT. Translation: CAISESEVRGNQPQHF.

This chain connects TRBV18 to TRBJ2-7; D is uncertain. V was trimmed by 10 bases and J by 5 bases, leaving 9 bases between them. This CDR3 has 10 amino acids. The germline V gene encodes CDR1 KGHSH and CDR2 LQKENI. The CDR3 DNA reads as TGTGCCATCCCAAGGAACGAGCAGTACTTC. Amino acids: CAIPRNEQYF.

DNA for the CDR3: TGTGCCAGCAGCCCGAGGGGGGCGGCGAACACCGGGGAGCTGTTTTTT. It translates to CASSPRGAANTGELFF. The chain uses TRBV7-9 and TRBJ2-2, with D perhaps being TRBD1 or TRBD2 (6 bases each). Per the germline V gene, CDR1 is SEHNR and CDR2 is FQNEAQ (reference sequence). V was cut by 5 bases and J by 0 bases, with 13 bases left in between. The CDR3 covers 16 residues.

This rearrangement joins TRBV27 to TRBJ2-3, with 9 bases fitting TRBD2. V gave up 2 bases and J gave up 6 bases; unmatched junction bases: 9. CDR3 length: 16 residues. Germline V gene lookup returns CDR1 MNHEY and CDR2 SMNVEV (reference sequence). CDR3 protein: CASSLMAGGPIDTQYF. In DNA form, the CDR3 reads TGTGCCAGCAGTTTAATGGCGGGGGGGCCGATTGATACGCAGTATTTT.